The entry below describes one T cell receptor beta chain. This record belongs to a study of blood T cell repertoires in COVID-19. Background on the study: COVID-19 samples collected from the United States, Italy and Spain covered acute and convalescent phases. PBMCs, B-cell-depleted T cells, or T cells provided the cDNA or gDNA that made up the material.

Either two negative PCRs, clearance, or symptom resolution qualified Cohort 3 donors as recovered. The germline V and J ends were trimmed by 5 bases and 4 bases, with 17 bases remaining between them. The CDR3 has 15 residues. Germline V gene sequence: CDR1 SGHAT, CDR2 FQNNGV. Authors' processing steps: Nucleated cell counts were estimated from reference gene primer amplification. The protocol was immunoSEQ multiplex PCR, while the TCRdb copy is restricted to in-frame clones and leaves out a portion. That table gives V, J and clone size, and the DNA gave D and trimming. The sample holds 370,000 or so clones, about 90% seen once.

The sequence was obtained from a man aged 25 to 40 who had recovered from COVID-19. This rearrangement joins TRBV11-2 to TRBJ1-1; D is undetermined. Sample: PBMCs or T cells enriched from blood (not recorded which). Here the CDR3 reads CASSPKPMGSTEAFF. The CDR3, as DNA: TGTGCCAGCAGCCCTAAACCCATGGGGAGCACTGAAGCTTTCTTT.